This TCR beta chain was identified in a study of metastatic and nonmetastatic thyroid tumors. In the source study's methods: Clinicopathological groups of papillary thyroid cancer showed CDR3 differences that were used to build a distant-metastasis classifier. TCRdb re-called the PCR reads with MiXCR. TCRdb's processing, not the authors', yielded these V and J calls. The sample consists of 11,000 to 15,000 clones, about an eighth of them appearing once. By proportion, this clone is medium-sized (0.01 to 0.1%). At the DNA level, this CDR3 is encoded by other sequences in the same sample as well. Before thyroid surgery, none of the patients had received any treatment. The germline V gene has CDR1 ENHRY and CDR2 SYGVKD. V lost 0 bases and J lost 4; bases outside the gene matches: 6. This CDR3 comprises 15 residues.

The chain has TRBV10-3 and TRBJ2-7; 7 nucleotides line up with TRBD2. The sequencing sample was made of blood. This receptor was identified in a female donor with papillary thyroid cancer or a benign thyroid nodule (not recorded which). Some clones in this sample may be carry-over from other donors' samples. The CDR3 bases are TGTGCCATCAGTGAGTCTGGCGGGAGAGAATACGAGCAGTACTTC. This translates into CAISESGGREYEQYF.